This T cell receptor beta chain originates from a study of blood T cell repertoires in COVID-19. V gave up 5 bases and J gave up 2 bases; unmatched junction bases: 7. This CDR3 has 16 amino acids. CDR1 and CDR2 from the germline V gene are SGHNT and YYREEE (reference sequence). Profiling relied on immunoSEQ multiplex PCR, and the TCRdb table lists in-frame clones only, not all of them. The table lists about 130,000 clones, roughly 86% of them singletons. Specimen: peripheral blood. This sequence originates from a human donor in a cohort sampled during active COVID-19. This rearrangement joins TRBV5-4 to TRBJ2-3; TRBD1 aligns across 11 bases. DNA for the CDR3: TGTGCCAGCAGTCCAGGACAGGGGGCCTACACAGATACGCAGTATTTT. It is translated as CASSPGQGAYTDTQYF.